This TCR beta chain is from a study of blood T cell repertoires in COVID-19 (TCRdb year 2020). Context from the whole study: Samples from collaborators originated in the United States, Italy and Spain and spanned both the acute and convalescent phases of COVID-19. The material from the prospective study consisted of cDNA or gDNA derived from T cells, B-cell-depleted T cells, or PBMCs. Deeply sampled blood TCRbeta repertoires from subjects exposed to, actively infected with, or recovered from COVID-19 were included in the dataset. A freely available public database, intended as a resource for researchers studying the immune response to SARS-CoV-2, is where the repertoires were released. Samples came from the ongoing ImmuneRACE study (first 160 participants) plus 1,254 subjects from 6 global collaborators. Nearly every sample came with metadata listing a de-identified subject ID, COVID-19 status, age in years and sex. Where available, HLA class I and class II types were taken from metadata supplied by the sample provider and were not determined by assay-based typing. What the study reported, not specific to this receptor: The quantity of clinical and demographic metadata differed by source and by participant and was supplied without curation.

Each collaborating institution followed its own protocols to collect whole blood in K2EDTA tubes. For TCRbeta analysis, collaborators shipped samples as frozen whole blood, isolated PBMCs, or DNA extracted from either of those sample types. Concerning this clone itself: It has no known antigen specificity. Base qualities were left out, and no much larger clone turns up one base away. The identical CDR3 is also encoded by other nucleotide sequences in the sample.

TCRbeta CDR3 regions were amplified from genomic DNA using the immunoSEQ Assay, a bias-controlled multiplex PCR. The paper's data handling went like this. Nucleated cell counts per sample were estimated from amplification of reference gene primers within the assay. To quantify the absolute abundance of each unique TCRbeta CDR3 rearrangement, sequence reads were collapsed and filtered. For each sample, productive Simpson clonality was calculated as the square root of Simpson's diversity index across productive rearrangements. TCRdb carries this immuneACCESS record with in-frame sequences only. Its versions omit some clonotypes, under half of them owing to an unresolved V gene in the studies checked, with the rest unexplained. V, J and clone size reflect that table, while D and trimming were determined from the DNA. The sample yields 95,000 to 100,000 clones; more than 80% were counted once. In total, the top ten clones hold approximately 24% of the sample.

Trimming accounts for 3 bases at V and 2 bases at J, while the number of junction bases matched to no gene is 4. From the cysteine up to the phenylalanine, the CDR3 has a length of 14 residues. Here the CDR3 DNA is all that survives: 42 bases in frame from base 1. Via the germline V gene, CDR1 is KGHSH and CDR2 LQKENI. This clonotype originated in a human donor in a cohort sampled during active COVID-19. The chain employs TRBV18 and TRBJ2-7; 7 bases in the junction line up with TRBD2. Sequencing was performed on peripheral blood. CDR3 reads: CASSPGGVPYEQYF. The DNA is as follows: TGTGCCAGCTCACCGGGGGGGGTTCCCTACGAGCAGTACTTC.